The source of this TCR beta chain is a study of cytomegalovirus exposure and HLA in healthy donors. Study outcomes and limitations: Most TCR sequences proved rare, with some public TCRs found in many donors. Follow-up analysis seemed to connect common viral pathogens with several of the most significant clusters identified.

Trimming took 2 bases from V and 3 from J; bases not matched to a gene: 10. The CDR3 is made up of 16 amino acids. CDR1 and CDR2 (germline): SGHDT, YYEEEE. In the case of this clone: Its antigen remains unidentified.

The PCR contained 60 Vbeta and 13 Jbeta primers. Assay used: immunoSEQ multiplex PCR; TCRdb lists only in-frame clones, some missing. The sample consists of about 97,000 clones, approximately 9% of them appearing once. Sample: PBMCs. The sequence was collected from a man between 45 and 60 years old in good health and CMV-seropositive. The chain is built from TRBV5-6 and TRBJ2-7; TRBD2 aligns across 8 bases. DNA of the CDR3: TGTGCCAGCAGCTTTTTCGGGGGGGCAAACGTCTACGAGCAGTACTTC. Its translation: CASSFFGGANVYEQYF.